This T cell receptor beta chain was profiled in a study of blood T cells in healthy people across ages. About the research overall: About one barcoded beta molecule per two T cells was captured by template switching. Broader study findings: Changes seen in expanded clonotypes were possibly confounded by donor CMV status left unknown. Long-lived and aged donors differed, with more naive CD4+ cells and higher diversity in the long-lived.

The CDR3 runs 13 residues. V lost 0 bases to trimming and J lost 8 bases, with 11 bases between them. CDR1 SGDLS and CDR2 YYNGEE come from the germline V gene. This clonotype has more than one count but fewer than ten. The antigen remains undetermined. Using a J-beta primer mix together with a sample-barcoded 5' primer, a second PCR was run for roughly 6 to 12 cycles. Every single cDNA molecule received a tag from a template-switch adaptor with 12 random nucleotides. TCRdb reanalysed the 5' RACE reads using MiXCR and keeps one entry per CDR3 protein. The data hold about 720,000 distinct CDR3 sequences, with 22% observed a single time.

This receptor was taken from a man aged 65-85 years in good health. This chain connects TRBV9 to TRBJ1-2; a possible D gene is TRBD1 (5 bases). Sequenced sample: blood. The CDR3 bases are TGTGCCAGCAGCGTAGCTTTTGGGGCGGGCTACACCTTC. This sequence encodes CASSVAFGAGYTF.